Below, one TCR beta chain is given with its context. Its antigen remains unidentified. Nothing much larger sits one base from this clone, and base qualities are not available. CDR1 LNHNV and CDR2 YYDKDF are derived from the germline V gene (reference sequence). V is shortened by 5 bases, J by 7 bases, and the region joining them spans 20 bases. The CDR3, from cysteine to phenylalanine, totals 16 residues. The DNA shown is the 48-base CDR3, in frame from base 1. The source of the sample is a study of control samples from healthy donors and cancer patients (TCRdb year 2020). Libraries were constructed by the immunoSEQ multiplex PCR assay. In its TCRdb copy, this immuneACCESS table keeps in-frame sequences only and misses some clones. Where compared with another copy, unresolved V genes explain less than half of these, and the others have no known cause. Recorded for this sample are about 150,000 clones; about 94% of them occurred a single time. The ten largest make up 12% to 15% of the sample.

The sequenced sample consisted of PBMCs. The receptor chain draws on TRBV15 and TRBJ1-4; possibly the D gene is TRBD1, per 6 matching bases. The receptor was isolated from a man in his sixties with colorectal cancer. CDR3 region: CATSLRGAGRSEKLFF. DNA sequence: TGTGCCACCAGCTTACGGGGGGCAGGGCGTTCTGAAAAACTGTTTTTT.